This TCR beta chain was captured in a study of T cells in Graves' hyperthyroidism and ophthalmopathy (dated by TCRdb to between 2019 and 2020). For the study in its entirety: Peripheral blood samples were taken at the time of initial diagnosis, prior to any treatment. The study also compared thyroid tissue and blood T-cell repertoires from about six Graves' hyperthyroidism patients. After blood sampling, hyperthyroidism patients were treated with methimazole at a starting dose of 30 mg daily, and ophthalmopathy patients were treated with high-dose intravenous methylprednisolone. A discovery cohort of approximately 100 patients, approximately 45 with Graves' ophthalmopathy and more than 55 with stable Graves' hyperthyroidism, was used to find distinguishing TCR V-J signatures. Whether ophthalmopathy could be predicted prospectively was tested in an independent validation cohort made up of approximately 19 hyperthyroidism patients plus 17 patients who later progressed to ophthalmopathy. The paper reports TCR Vbeta CDR3 sequencing of fewer than 150 peripheral blood samples: around 41 ophthalmopathy, under 85 hyperthyroidism and approximately 17 progressor patients. For training and testing, the roughly 97 patients in the discovery cohort were randomly divided in a 7:3 ratio.

The CDR3 numbers 13 residues from cysteine through phenylalanine. The read is trimmed to its CDR3 DNA, 39 bases read in frame from base 1. CDR1 and CDR2 are read off the germline V gene as SGHNT and YENEEA. V lost 0 bases and J lost 6 bases; the stretch between them is 8 bases long. This clonotype came up a few times. There is no known antigen for this receptor. No base quality information exists; no much larger clone differs at one position. Findings and caveats that apply to the study as a whole: Sample size was not statistically predetermined, and blinding of investigators to group allocation was not performed. In validation, progression to ophthalmopathy was predicted by the model with 55% to 71% sensitivity and 72% to 85% specificity, a median of about 6.8 months before onset. Ophthalmopathy was separated from stable hyperthyroidism by a 13 V-J signature model, with 87.88% sensitivity and roughly 81% specificity obtained in cross-validation and 80%/75% obtained in testing. Most expanded thyroid clonotypes (frequency above 0.001) were also detected in blood, suggesting blood repertoires may reflect thyroid immune responses.

Moderately to severely active disease, a Clinical Activity Score of at least 3, a NOSPECS grade of at least 4, and a duration under 3 months were present in ophthalmopathy patients. Any patient with an uncontrolled infection, another autoimmune disease, pregnancy or lactation was excluded. Diagnoses relied on clinical symptoms, serum thyroxine and TRAb, thyroid ultrasound and orbital computed tomography. PBMCs were separated from under 12 ml of fresh peripheral blood using Ficoll-Paque density gradient centrifugation. Total RNA was extracted using Trizol reagent, and RNA quality was assessed on an Agilent 2100 Bioanalyzer. The TCR beta CDR3 regions were amplified from RNA transcripts. For the first round of RT-PCR on the TCR CDR3, the HTBI primer set was used together with the Qiagen OneStep RT-PCR kit. A second multiplex PCR round built the libraries, followed by size selection and purification. Sequencing of the libraries was done on an Illumina HiSeq2000 using paired-end 100 bp reads. Per the authors' processing: Raw data were processed with SOAPnuke, discarding reads with adapters, uncalled bases, mean Phred below 15, or no exact constant-primer or identifier match. High-quality paired reads were merged with COPE v1.2.5, and unique nucleotide sequences were defined as clonotypes. MiTCR v1.1 was used to align the clonotypes against IMGT TRBV, TRBD and TRBJ reference segments. Analysis was restricted to V-J combinations with a frequency above 0.0001, which covered roughly 99% of repertoires. The TCS score was defined as F50 (clonal expansion) divided by E x V (chaos), with BLOSUM62-based TCRdist calculated between CDR3 peptides within each V-J. Welch's t-statistics and random forest reduced fewer than 550 V-J features to 13, which were used in a naive Bayes classifier (R e1071). The public reads were quality trimmed at Q25 with fastp and then assembled into clones with MiXCR by TCRdb, keeping productive beta chains. Rows matching on CDR3 protein sequence are summarized as one entry with the most common DNA and genes. These V and J calls originate from TCRdb's pipeline instead of the authors' own analysis. The sample contains over 250,000 distinct CDR3 sequences, roughly 13% of them found a single time. 34% of the sample lies in the top ten.

The sequenced sample consisted of blood. This clonotype was obtained from a woman aged 40 to 50 with Graves' ophthalmopathy. The chain joins TRBV11-3 to TRBJ1-2, with the D gene too uncertain to name. The nucleotide sequence is given as TGTGCCAGCAGCTTAGAGTCCGGGGATGGCTACACCTTC. The encoded protein is CASSLESGDGYTF.